The rows below give T cell receptor beta chains drawn from one sample of a study of monozygotic twins with inflammatory bowel disease. No DNA is given; TCRdb re-called the 5' RACE reads and lists each CDR3 protein once. This repertoire comprises 300,000 to 400,000 distinct CDR3 sequences; its ten largest clones make up around 2.6%. Sequenced input: blood. The receptor set was obtained from a human donor with ulcerative colitis or Crohn's disease, or a healthy co-twin of an affected twin (not recorded which). The CDR3 runs from the conserved cysteine through the conserved F or W. The order of the fields is V gene, J gene, CDR3 protein.

>TRBV6-1|TRBJ2-7
CATLSLSVYEQYF
>TRBV5-1|TRBJ1-1
CASYTTGGKAFF
>TRBV18|TRBJ1-1
CASSPSVNTEAFF
>TRBV29-1|TRBJ2-7
CSVELAGTRGYEQYF
>TRBV27|TRBJ2-3
CASSFLLASGTDTQYF
>TRBV30|TRBJ2-7
CAWSVARTNHEQYF
>TRBV7-2|TRBJ1-2
CASSFQGLGGYTF
>TRBV11-2|TRBJ1-1
CASSLEGANTEAFF
>TRBV7-9|TRBJ2-3
CASSPAARTDTQYF
>TRBV5-1|TRBJ2-3
CASSWGRAGSTDTQYF
>TRBV14|TRBJ2-1
CASSQRGVNEQFF
>TRBV12-3/TRBV12-4|TRBJ2-7
CASSRDTHSWEQYF
>TRBV20-1|TRBJ2-3
CSARTYGGAGFTDTQYF
>TRBV7-9|TRBJ1-2
CASSLGQGDAYGYTF
>TRBV9|TRBJ2-1
CASSVAGGGGYNEQFF
>TRBV18|TRBJ2-2
CASSLTSNTGELFF
>TRBV7-3|TRBJ2-1
CASSLSRAVYNEQFF
>TRBV15|TRBJ2-2
CATSRGGMYTGELFF
>TRBV30|TRBJ1-5
CAWSVDSGNQPQHF
>TRBV7-9|TRBJ2-1
CASSISLAGAHNEQFF
>TRBV9|TRBJ2-3
CASSLRAGWSTDTQYF
>TRBV18|TRBJ1-5
CASSPSTGQDQPQHF
>TRBV7-2|TRBJ2-3
CASSLDEAQYF
>TRBV5-1|TRBJ1-1
CASRLPGQENEAFF
>TRBV6-2/TRBV6-3|TRBJ2-1
CASRPWAGAPYNEQFF
>TRBV4-1|TRBJ2-5
CASSSRDYQETQYF
>TRBV28|TRBJ2-7
CASSSFQGGAYEQYF
>TRBV5-1|TRBJ1-2
CASSLDWTGDGYTF
>TRBV7-6|TRBJ1-1
CASSLDERLNTEAFF
>TRBV18|TRBJ1-5
CASSPPPGAGQPQHF
>TRBV4-2|TRBJ1-2
CASSQEVGTGVNYGYTF
>TRBV2|TRBJ1-1
CARGRLNTEAFF
>TRBV6-2/TRBV6-3|TRBJ2-5
CASSYGYTTGSSETQYF
>TRBV4-1|TRBJ1-5
CASSQDRQGVSNQPQHF
>TRBV7-2|TRBJ2-5
CASSPQAGYQETQYF
>TRBV7-8|TRBJ1-5
CASSFNQQGRIDNQPQHF
>TRBV6-2/TRBV6-3|TRBJ2-5
CASTPGGQVETQYF
>TRBV4-1|TRBJ1-3
CASSQVGTARSGNTIYF
>TRBV6-1|TRBJ2-2
CASSAVLTGELFF
>TRBV4-2|TRBJ1-5
CASSQGVGRENQPQHF
>TRBV19|TRBJ1-6
CASSILRGNNSPLHF
>TRBV4-2|TRBJ2-3
CASSQDFTDTLTSTDTQYF
>TRBV7-9|TRBJ2-7
CASSLETEYEQYF
>TRBV27|TRBJ1-1
CASSPYLGKNTEAFF
>TRBV6-1|TRBJ2-7
CASNDRGRYPSYEQYF
>TRBV4-3|TRBJ1-1
CASSQDGLRSVGNTEAFF
>TRBV18|TRBJ1-4
CASSLLTGADEKLFF
>TRBV6-5|TRBJ2-3
CASSYSAGYTDTQYF
>TRBV7-8|TRBJ1-6
CASSARVVGNSPLHF
>TRBV28|TRBJ2-5
CASNQVYQETQNF
>TRBV24-1|TRBJ2-3
CATSDALSSADTQYF
>TRBV6-1|TRBJ2-7
CASSALETTNTYEQYF
>TRBV3-1|TRBJ1-5
CASSQEAGQGALGQPQHF
>TRBV5-1|TRBJ2-3
CASTQTGRTDTQYF